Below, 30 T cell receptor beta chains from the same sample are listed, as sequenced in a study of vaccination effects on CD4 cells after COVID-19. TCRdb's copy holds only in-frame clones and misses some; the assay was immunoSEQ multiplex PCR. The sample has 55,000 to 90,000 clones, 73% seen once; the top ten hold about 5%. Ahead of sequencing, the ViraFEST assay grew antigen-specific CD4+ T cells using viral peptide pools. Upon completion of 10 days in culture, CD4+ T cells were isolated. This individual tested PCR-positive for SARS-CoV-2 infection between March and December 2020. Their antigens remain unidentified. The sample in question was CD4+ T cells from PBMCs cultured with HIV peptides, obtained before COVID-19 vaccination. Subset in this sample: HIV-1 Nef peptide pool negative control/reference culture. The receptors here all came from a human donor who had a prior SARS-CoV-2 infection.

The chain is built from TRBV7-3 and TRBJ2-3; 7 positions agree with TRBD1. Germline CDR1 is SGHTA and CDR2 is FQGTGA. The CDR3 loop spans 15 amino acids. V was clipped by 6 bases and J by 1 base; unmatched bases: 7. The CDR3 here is CASRKSGTGTDTQYF. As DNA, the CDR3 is TGTGCCAGCAGAAAATCAGGGACAGGCACAGATACGCAGTATTTT.

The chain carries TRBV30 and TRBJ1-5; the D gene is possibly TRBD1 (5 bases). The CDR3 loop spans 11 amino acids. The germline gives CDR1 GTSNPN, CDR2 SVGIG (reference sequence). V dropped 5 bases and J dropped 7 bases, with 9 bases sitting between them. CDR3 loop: CAWGTSQPQHF. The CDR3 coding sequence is TGTGCCTGGGGGACGTCCCAGCCCCAGCATTTT.

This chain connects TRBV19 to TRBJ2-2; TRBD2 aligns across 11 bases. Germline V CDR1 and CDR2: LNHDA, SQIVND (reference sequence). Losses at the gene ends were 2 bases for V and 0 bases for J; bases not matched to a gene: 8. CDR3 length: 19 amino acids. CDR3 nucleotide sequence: TGTGCCAGTAGTATATTCGGAACTAGCGGGAGAACGAACACCGGGGAGCTGTTTTTT. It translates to CASSIFGTSGRTNTGELFF.

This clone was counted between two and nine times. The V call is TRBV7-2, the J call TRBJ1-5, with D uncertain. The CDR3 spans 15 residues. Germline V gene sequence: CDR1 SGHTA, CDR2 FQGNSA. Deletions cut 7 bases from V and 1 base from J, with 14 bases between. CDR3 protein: CASKAWGASNQPQHF. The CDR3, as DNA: TGTGCCAGCAAGGCGTGGGGAGCGAGCAATCAGCCCCAGCATTTT.

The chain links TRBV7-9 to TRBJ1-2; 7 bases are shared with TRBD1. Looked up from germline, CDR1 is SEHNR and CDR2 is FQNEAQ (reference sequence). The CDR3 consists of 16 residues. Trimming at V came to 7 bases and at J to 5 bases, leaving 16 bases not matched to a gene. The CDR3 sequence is CASTPPSGDSTYGYTF. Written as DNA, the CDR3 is TGTGCCAGCACCCCACCTTCGGGGGACAGTACGTATGGCTACACCTTC.

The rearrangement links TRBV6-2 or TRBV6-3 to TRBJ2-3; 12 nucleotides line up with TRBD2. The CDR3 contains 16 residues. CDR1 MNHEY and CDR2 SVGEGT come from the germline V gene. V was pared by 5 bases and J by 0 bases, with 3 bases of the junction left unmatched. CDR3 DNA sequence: TGTGCCAGCAGTCAAGGACTAGCGGGGAGCACAGATACGCAGTATTTT. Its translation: CASSQGLAGSTDTQYF.

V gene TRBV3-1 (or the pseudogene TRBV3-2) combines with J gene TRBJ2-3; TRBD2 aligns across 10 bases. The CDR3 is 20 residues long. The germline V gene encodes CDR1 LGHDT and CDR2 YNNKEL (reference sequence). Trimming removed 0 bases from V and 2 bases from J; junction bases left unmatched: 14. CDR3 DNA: TGTGCCAGCAGCCAAGATCCTTGGGCTAGCGGGAGAGGGTACACAGATACGCAGTATTTT. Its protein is CASSQDPWASGRGYTDTQYF.

CDR3 sequence (DNA): TGTGCCAGCAGCTCAGGGTACGGAAACACCATATATTTT. It codes for CASSSGYGNTIYF. This chain links TRBV13 with TRBJ1-3, with a weak D call TRBD1 (5 bases). V lost 4 bases and J lost 4, with 8 bases in between. Germline lookup yields CDR1 PRHDT and CDR2 FYEKMQ (reference sequence). This CDR3 region has 13 residues.

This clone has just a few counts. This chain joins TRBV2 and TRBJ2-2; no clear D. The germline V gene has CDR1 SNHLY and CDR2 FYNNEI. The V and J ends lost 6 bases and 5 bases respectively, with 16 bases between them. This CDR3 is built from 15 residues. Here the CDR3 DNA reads TGTGCCAGCAGGAGTAGGCTCCGTATGACCGGGGAGCTGTTTTTT. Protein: CASRSRLRMTGELFF.

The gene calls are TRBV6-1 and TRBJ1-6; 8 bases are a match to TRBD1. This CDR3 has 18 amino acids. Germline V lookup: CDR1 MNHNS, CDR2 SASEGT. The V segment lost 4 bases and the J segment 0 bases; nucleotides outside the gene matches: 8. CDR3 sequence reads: CASSAWTGTSSYNSPLHF. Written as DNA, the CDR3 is TGTGCCAGCAGTGCTTGGACAGGGACAAGCTCCTATAATTCACCCCTCCACTTT.

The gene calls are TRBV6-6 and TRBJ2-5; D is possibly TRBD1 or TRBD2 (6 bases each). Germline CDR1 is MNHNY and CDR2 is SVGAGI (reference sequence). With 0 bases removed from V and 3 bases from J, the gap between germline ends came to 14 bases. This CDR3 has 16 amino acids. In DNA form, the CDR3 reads TGTGCCAGCAGTTACTCGATTTGGGGGGCTGAAGAGACCCAGTACTTC. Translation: CASSYSIWGAEETQYF.

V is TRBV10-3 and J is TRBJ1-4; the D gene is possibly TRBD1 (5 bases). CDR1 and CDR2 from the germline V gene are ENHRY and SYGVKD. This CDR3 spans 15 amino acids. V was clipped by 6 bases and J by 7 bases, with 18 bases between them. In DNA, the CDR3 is TGTGCCATCAGCCGATCCCTGGGGGAGGGTGAAAAACTGTTTTTT. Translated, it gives CAISRSLGEGEKLFF.

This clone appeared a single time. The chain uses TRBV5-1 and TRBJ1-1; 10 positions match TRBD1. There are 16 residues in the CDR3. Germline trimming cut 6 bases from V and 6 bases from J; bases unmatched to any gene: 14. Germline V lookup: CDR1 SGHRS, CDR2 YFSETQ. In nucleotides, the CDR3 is TGCGCCAGCACCCCGGGGACAGGGGAGGGTTTCGCTGAAGCTTTCTTT. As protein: CASTPGTGEGFAEAFF.

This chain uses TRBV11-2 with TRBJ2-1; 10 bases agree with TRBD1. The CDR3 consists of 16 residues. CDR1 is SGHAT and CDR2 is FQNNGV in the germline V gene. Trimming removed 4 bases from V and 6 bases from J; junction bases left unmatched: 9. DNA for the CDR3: TGTGCCAGCAGCTACTTGGGGACAGGGGAGTCCAATGAGCAGTTCTTC. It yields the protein CASSYLGTGESNEQFF.

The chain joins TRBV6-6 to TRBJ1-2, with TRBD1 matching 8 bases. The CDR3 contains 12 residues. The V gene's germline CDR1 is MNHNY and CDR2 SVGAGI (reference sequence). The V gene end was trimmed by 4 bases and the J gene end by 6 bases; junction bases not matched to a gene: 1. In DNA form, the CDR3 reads TGTGCCAGCAGTTCAGGGGGCCATGGCTACACCTTC. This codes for CASSSGGHGYTF.

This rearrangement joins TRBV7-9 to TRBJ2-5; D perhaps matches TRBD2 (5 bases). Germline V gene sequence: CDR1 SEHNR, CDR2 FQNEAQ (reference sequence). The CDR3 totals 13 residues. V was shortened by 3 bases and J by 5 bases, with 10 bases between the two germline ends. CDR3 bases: TGTGCCAGCAGCTTGAGGGAGCGTGAGACCCAGTACTTC. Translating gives CASSLRERETQYF.

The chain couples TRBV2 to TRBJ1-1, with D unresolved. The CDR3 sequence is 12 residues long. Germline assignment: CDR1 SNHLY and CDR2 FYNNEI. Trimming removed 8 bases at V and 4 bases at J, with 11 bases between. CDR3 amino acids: CASGHEVTEAFF. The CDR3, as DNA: TGTGCCAGCGGCCATGAGGTCACTGAAGCTTTCTTT.

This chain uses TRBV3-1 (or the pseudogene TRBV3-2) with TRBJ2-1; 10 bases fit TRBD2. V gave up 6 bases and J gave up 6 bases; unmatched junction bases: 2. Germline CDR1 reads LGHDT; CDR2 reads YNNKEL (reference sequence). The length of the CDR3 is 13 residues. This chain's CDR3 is CASRERGGNEQFF. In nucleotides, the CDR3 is TGTGCCAGCAGGGAGCGGGGGGGCAATGAGCAGTTCTTC.

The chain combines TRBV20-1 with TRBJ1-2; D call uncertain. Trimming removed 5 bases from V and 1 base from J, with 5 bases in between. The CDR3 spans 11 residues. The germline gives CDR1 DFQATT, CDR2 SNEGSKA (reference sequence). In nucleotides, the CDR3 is TGCAGTGCTTACATTAACTATGGCTACACCTTC. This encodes CSAYINYGYTF.

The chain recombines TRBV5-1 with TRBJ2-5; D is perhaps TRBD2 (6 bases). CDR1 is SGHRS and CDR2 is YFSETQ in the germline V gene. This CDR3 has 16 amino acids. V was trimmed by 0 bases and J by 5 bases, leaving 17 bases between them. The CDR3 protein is CASSLVGRGVRETQYF. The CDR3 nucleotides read TGCGCCAGCAGCTTGGTCGGGAGAGGGGTAAGGGAGACCCAGTACTTC.

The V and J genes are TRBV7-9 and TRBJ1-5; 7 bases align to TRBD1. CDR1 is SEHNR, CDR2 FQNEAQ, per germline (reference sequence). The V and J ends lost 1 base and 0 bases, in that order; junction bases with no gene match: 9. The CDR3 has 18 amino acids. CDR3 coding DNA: TGTGCCAGCAGCTTAGAGACAGGGATGAGGACTAGCAATCAGCCCCAGCATTTT. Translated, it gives CASSLETGMRTSNQPQHF.

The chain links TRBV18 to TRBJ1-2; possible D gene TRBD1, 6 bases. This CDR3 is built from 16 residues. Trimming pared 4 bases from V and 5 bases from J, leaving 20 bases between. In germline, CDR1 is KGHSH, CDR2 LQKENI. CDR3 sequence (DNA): TGTGCCAGCTCACAAGGACAGCTGCCTGGGGGGTATGGCTACACCTTC. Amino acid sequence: CASSQGQLPGGYGYTF. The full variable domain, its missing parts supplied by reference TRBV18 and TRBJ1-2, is NAGVMQNPRHLVRRRGQEARLRCSPMKGHSHVYWYRQLPEEGLKFMVYLQKENIIDESGMPKERFSAEFPKEGPSILRIQQVVRGDSAAYFCASSQGQLPGGYGYTFGSGTRLTVV.

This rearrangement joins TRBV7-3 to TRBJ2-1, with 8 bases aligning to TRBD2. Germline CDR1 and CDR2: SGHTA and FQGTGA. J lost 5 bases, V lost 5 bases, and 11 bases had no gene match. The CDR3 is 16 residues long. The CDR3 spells CASSPWSGGQNNEQFF. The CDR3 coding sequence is TGTGCCAGCAGCCCCTGGAGCGGGGGCCAGAACAATGAGCAGTTCTTC.

CDR3 sequence: CASSLVGTGEPNEQFF. The CDR3 nucleotides read TGTGCCAGCAGCTTAGTTGGGACAGGGGAACCCAATGAGCAGTTCTTC. The chain recombines TRBV7-8 with TRBJ2-1; 10 bases line up with TRBD1. The CDR3 length is 16 residues. Germline V gene data show CDR1 as SGHVS and CDR2 as FQNEAQ. The junction had 6 bases not matched to a gene; V was cut back by 1 base and J by 6 bases.

CDR3 bases: TGTGCCAGCAGTCTCACGAACCCGAGGGCTTTCTTT. Encoded protein: CASSLTNPRAFF. The chain recombines TRBV6-5 with TRBJ1-1; no clear D gene. Germline CDR1 reads MNHEY; CDR2 reads SVGAGI. The CDR3 loop spans 12 amino acids. V was clipped by 5 bases and J by 11 bases, with 15 bases between them.

CDR3 protein: CASSASAGGYNEQFF. In DNA form, the CDR3 reads TGTGCCAGCAGTGCCTCGGCGGGGGGATACAATGAGCAGTTCTTC. The chain recombines TRBV6-4 with TRBJ2-1; 8 bases line up with TRBD2. This CDR3 comprises 15 residues. With V trimmed by 4 bases and J by 4 bases, 6 bases remained unmatched. Germline values: CDR1 MRHNA, CDR2 SNTAGT.

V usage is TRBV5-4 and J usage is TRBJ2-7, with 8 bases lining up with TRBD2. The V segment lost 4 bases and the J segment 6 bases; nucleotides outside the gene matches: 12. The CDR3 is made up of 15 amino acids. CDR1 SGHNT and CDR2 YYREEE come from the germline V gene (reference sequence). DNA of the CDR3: TGTGCCAGCAGCCAAAAGCGCGGGACTAGTGCCGAGCAGTACTTC. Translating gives CASSQKRGTSAEQYF. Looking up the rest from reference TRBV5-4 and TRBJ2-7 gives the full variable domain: ETGVTQSPTHLIKTRGQQVTLRCSSQSGHNTVSWYQQALGQGPQFIFQYYREEENGRGNFPPRFSGLQFPNYSSELNVNALELDDSALYLCASSQKRGTSAEQYFGPGTRLTVT.

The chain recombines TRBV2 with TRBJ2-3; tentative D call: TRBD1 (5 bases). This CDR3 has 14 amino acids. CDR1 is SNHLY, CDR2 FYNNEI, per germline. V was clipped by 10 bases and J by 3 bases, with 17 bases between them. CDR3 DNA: TGTGCCACCAAAGAGGAACAGGCGACAGATACGCAGTATTTT. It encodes CATKEEQATDTQYF.

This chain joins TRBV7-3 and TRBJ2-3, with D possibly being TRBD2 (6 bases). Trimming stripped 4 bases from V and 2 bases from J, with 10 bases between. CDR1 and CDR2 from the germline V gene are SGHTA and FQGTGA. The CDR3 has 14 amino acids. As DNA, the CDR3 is TGTGCCAGCAGCTCGGGCGGGGACACAGATACGCAGTATTTT. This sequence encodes CASSSGGDTDTQYF.

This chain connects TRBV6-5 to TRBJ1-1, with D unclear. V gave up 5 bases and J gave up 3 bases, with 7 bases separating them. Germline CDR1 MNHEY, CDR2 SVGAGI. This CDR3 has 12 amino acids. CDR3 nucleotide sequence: TGTGCCAGCAGTACCTCGGACACTGAAGCTTTCTTT. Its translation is CASSTSDTEAFF.